This entry is about one T cell receptor beta chain. Its antigen remains unknown. 60 Vbeta and 13 Jbeta primers were used in PCR. The assay was immunoSEQ multiplex PCR, and TCRdb's table has in-frame clones only and misses some. The sample records 150,000 to 200,000 clones, around nine tenths being singletons. The sample is drawn from a study of cytomegalovirus exposure and HLA in healthy donors. Germline CDR1 is SGHVS and CDR2 is FQNEAQ. This CDR3 has 20 amino acids. V was shortened by 4 bases and J by 3 bases, with 27 bases between the two germline ends. Notes on the study in general: The productive fraction for most TCR beta V segments was about 87% or about 30% in an earlier analysis.

The sequence derives from a woman between 18 and 29 years old in good health and CMV-seronegative. The chain joins TRBV7-8 to TRBJ1-4, with D possibly matching TRBD1 (6 bases). The sample taken for sequencing was PBMCs. CDR3 nucleotides: TGTGCCAGCAGCTCGAGCCGTAGAACCTTGACAGGACGACCTAATGAAAAACTGTTTTTT. It codes for CASSSSRRTLTGRPNEKLFF.